This is a list of T cell receptor beta chains from one sample in a study of CD8+ T cells in alopecia areata. The assay was immunoSEQ multiplex PCR, and TCRdb's table has in-frame clones only and misses some. The data hold about 140,000 clones, with about 85% observed a single time. This specimen consisted of CD8+ T cells sorted from blood, obtained at week 4, from a patient treated with tofacitinib. The receptors derive from a human donor with alopecia areata. Both conserved end residues are part of each CDR3.

cdr3_aa,v_call,j_call
CASSSRATGELFF,TRBV7-9,TRBJ2-2
CASSLEVTPNTEAFF,TRBV7-3,TRBJ1-1
CASSLQGQPETQYF,TRBV11-2,TRBJ2-5
CSVDDDDVLAGNLGEQFF,TRBV29-1,TRBJ2-1
CASSHPGLDEQFF,TRBV4-1,TRBJ2-1
CSVEAGDEGYTF,TRBV29-1,TRBJ1-2
CAWQSEGSYEQYF,TRBV30,TRBJ2-7
CSVEVLRDSTYEQYF,TRBV29-1,TRBJ2-7
CASSRSGQETQYF,TRBV6-5,TRBJ2-5
CSVENWESGANVLTF,TRBV29-1,TRBJ2-6
CASSFAGTGFYF,TRBV7-8,TRBJ2-7
CASSDRTGVSYEQYF,TRBV2,TRBJ2-7
CASSSVPGTATDTQYF,TRBV5-6,TRBJ2-3
CASSYSAGVTETQYF,TRBV6-6,TRBJ2-5
CASSFHLETGVTTDTQYF,TRBV7-3,TRBJ2-3
CASSSGQVPTYDNSPLHF,TRBV11-2,TRBJ1-6
CSVEDTGRGDGYTF,TRBV29-1,TRBJ1-2
CASSEQGAIDTQYF,TRBV25-1,TRBJ2-3
CASSSWGSEQYF,TRBV7-2,TRBJ2-7
CASSEGVQPDQPQHF,TRBV2,TRBJ1-5
CASWAKTSVDNEQFF,TRBV5-1,TRBJ2-1
CASSEGTAPSTDTQYF,TRBV11-2,TRBJ2-3
CASSWSGTESSYEQYF,TRBV5-1,TRBJ2-7
CAWRQGNTEAFF,TRBV30,TRBJ1-1
CASSSARTGHEQYF,TRBV5-6,TRBJ2-7
CASSSDPVHNEQFF,TRBV4-1,TRBJ2-1
CASSPQGAQGTDTQYF,TRBV4-1,TRBJ2-3
CASSAGLADEQYF,TRBV5-6,TRBJ2-7
CASNRQGEYTGELFF,TRBV27,TRBJ2-2
CASSETSGTLAKNIQYF,TRBV5-1,TRBJ2-4
CASSSRTPEPQETQYF,TRBV11-2,TRBJ2-5
CASSFLGGDEQYF,TRBV5-4,TRBJ2-7
CASSSTEISYEQYF,TRBV6-6,TRBJ2-7
CSVVPNAYNEQFF,TRBV29-1,TRBJ2-1
CASSQGARAYEQYF,TRBV7-9,TRBJ2-7
CSVESEEKLFF,TRBV29-1,TRBJ1-4
CASSRPGGGHGYTF,TRBV27,TRBJ1-2
CASSHLDDPYGYTF,TRBV4-1,TRBJ1-2
CASSPLGGWYEQYF,TRBV27,TRBJ2-7
CASKRFGGGQYYGYTF,TRBV5-6,TRBJ1-2
CASSHSGSYEQYF,TRBV4-1,TRBJ2-7
CASGWGGENTGELFF,TRBV4-1,TRBJ2-2
CASSHPGNSYEQYF,TRBV7-9,TRBJ2-7
CSVDMNEIGQGYTF,TRBV29-1,TRBJ1-2
CASSSATTYGYTF,TRBV5-8,TRBJ1-2
CASSEDSRTQYF,TRBV6-5,TRBJ2-5
CASSLETQYF,TRBV7-6,TRBJ2-5
CASSEVAGTGSYNEQFF,TRBV19,TRBJ2-1
CASRRGGNEQYF,TRBV5-4,TRBJ2-7
CASSPTAYQETQYF,TRBV27,TRBJ2-5
CASSESSGGAYEQYF,TRBV10-3,TRBJ2-7
CASSGGEETQYF,TRBV6-5,TRBJ2-5
CSVETRGSYGYTF,TRBV29-1,TRBJ1-2
CASNLWTGDDYGYTF,TRBV5-1,TRBJ1-2